This passage covers 26 T cell receptor beta chains from one sample sequenced in a study of blood T cell repertoires in COVID-19. Profiling relied on immunoSEQ multiplex PCR, and the TCRdb table lists in-frame clones only, not all of them. This table has 490,000 or so clones, around 87% appearing once. The source material was PBMCs or T cells enriched from blood (not recorded which). The receptor set was obtained from a woman in her thirties or forties who had recovered from COVID-19.

The chain has TRBV3-1 (or the pseudogene TRBV3-2) and TRBJ2-1, with D unclear. The CDR3 extends over 11 amino acids. V was pared by 1 base and J by 8 bases, with 3 bases between. Germline V gene sequence: CDR1 LGHDT, CDR2 YNNKEL (reference sequence). DNA of the CDR3: TGTGCCAGCAGCCAAGTCGATGAGCAGTTCTTC. This encodes CASSQVDEQFF.

The V call is TRBV30, the J call TRBJ1-6; D perhaps matches TRBD1 (5 bases). The germline V gene encodes CDR1 GTSNPN and CDR2 SVGIG (reference sequence). Trimming shortened V by 4 bases and J by 8 bases, and 18 bases separated the two germline ends. This CDR3 comprises 15 residues. The CDR3: CAWISVGGRDSPLHF. In DNA form, the CDR3 reads TGTGCCTGGATTTCCGTCGGGGGAAGGGATTCACCCCTCCACTTT.

The genes are TRBV12-3 or TRBV12-4 and TRBJ2-1; tentatively, D is TRBD1 (5 bases). Trimming removed 2 bases at V and 7 bases at J, with 9 bases between. The CDR3 is 13 amino acids. This CDR3 is CASSLRTSNEQFF. The CDR3, as DNA: TGTGCCAGCAGTTTACGGACATCTAATGAGCAGTTCTTC.

The chain carries TRBV2 and TRBJ1-1; TRBD1 agrees at 9 bases. The CDR3 covers 13 residues. CDR1 and CDR2 from the germline V gene are SNHLY and FYNNEI. J lost 5 bases, V lost 9 bases, and 7 bases had no gene match. The DNA of the CDR3 is TGTGCCAGTAATTTACAGGGGGCAACTGAAGCTTTCTTT. This sequence encodes CASNLQGATEAFF.

The chain combines TRBV4-3 with TRBJ2-1; no firm D call. The germline CDR1 and CDR2 sequences are LGHNA and YSLEER. The CDR3 spans 15 residues. V was cut by 1 base and J by 3 bases, with 10 bases left in between. In nucleotides, the CDR3 is TGCGCCAGCAGCCAAGCCACTTCGAACTACAATGAGCAGTTCTTC. It yields the protein CASSQATSNYNEQFF.

Here the CDR3 reads CASSQPNRDTEAFF. For the CDR3, the DNA is TGCGCCAGCAGCCAGCCCAACAGGGACACTGAAGCTTTCTTT. The chain recombines TRBV4-3 with TRBJ1-1; a possible D gene is TRBD1 (6 bases). CDR3 length equals 14 residues. Trimming pared 3 bases from V and 3 bases from J, leaving 11 bases between. Germline assignment: CDR1 LGHNA and CDR2 YSLEER.

On this clone itself: Mismatch with germline at one junction end may stem from a read error. The V call is TRBV7-7, the J call TRBJ2-1; TRBD1 matches at 8 bases. Germline values: CDR1 SSHAT, CDR2 FNYEAQ (reference sequence). CDR3 length: 15 amino acids. In DNA form, the CDR3 reads TGTGCTAGCAGCTTAAGTACAGGGGGGTGGGATGAGCAGTTCTTC. It is translated as CASSLSTGGWDEQFF.

This chain links TRBV5-8 with TRBJ1-2; perhaps TRBD1 as D (5 bases). Germline V lookup: CDR1 SGHTS, CDR2 YDEGEE. The CDR3 spans 14 residues. Deletions cut 0 bases from V and 4 bases from J, with 10 bases between. As DNA, the CDR3 is TGTGCCAGCAGCTTGGAGGCAGGGTTCTATGGCTACACCTTC. This codes for CASSLEAGFYGYTF. Full variable domain (missing parts from reference TRBV5-8 and TRBJ1-2): EAGVTQSPTHLIKTRGQQATLRCSPISGHTSVYWYQQALGLGLQFLLWYDEGEERNRGNFPPRFSGRQFPNYSSELNVNALELEDSALYLCASSLEAGFYGYTFGSGTRLTVV.

The chain has TRBV5-1 and TRBJ1-2; no firm D call. The V and J ends lost 0 bases and 5 bases respectively, with 11 bases between them. The germline gives CDR1 SGHRS, CDR2 YFSETQ. This CDR3 region has 14 residues. The chain's CDR3 is CASSLGESGYGYTF. DNA of the CDR3: TGCGCCAGCAGCTTGGGGGAGAGTGGATATGGCTACACCTTC.

The V call is TRBV6-5, the J call TRBJ1-1, with D possibly matching TRBD1 (5 bases). The CDR3 spans 15 residues. V shed 6 bases and J shed 3 bases, with 17 bases lying between them. Germline assignment: CDR1 MNHEY and CDR2 SVGAGI. CDR3 region: CASRPGGTFDTEAFF. The CDR3 DNA sequence: TGTGCCAGCAGACCGGGGGGGACCTTTGACACTGAAGCTTTCTTT.

V gene TRBV7-2 combines with J gene TRBJ1-1; D unclear. Trimming took off 7 bases at V and 1 base at J, with 10 bases between the two ends. This CDR3 has 13 residues. Germline CDR1 and CDR2: SGHTA and FQGNSA. The CDR3 DNA reads as TGTGCCAGCAACGAGGGCAGGAACACTGAAGCTTTCTTT. It encodes CASNEGRNTEAFF.

The chain is built from TRBV6-5 and TRBJ1-1; unclear D gene. Trimming pared 7 bases from V and 3 bases from J, leaving 15 bases between. CDR3 length: 14 amino acids. The germline gives CDR1 MNHEY, CDR2 SVGAGI. CDR3 coding DNA: TGTGCCAGCACCCCGGGGTGGACCGACACTGAAGCTTTCTTT. Translating gives CASTPGWTDTEAFF.

The V gene is TRBV7-2, the J gene TRBJ1-5; D is unclear. The length of the CDR3 is 13 residues. Trimming took 5 bases from V and 7 from J, leaving 12 bases between them. The germline CDR1 and CDR2 sequences are SGHTA and FQGNSA. In nucleotides, the CDR3 is TGTGCCAGCAGCCGGAGGGTAGGGCAGCCCCAGCATTTT. Translated, it gives CASSRRVGQPQHF.

In nucleotides, the CDR3 is TGCAGTGCTAGTGGGACTAGCGGGAGGGCCGGGGAGACCCAGTACTTC. Its protein is CSASGTSGRAGETQYF. The chain carries TRBV20-1 and TRBJ2-5; TRBD2 agrees at 16 bases. CDR1 is DFQATT, CDR2 SNEGSKA, per germline (reference sequence). V lost 3 bases, J lost 5 bases, and 6 bases stayed unmatched. The CDR3 totals 16 residues.

The genes are TRBV12-3 or TRBV12-4 and TRBJ1-2; no firm D call. This CDR3 spans 12 amino acids. V was shortened by 5 bases and J by 4 bases, with 8 bases between the two germline ends. CDR3 residues: CASSIQPYGYTF. CDR3 coding DNA: TGTGCCAGCAGTATACAGCCCTATGGCTACACCTTC.

V gene TRBV27 combines with J gene TRBJ2-7, with D tentatively TRBD1 (6 bases). This CDR3 has 13 amino acids. Germline assignment: CDR1 MNHEY and CDR2 SMNVEV (reference sequence). V shed 7 bases and J shed 3 bases, with 13 bases lying between them. The CDR3 is CASTDRPDYEQYF. CDR3 DNA: TGTGCCAGCACGGACAGACCGGACTACGAGCAGTACTTC.

The CDR3 coding sequence is TGCGCCAGCAGCCAAGATCCGCAGATGCCCCAGCATTTT. Translating gives CASSQDPQMPQHF. V usage is TRBV4-3 and J usage is TRBJ1-5; D gene ambiguous. Looked up from germline, CDR1 is LGHNA and CDR2 is YSLEER. The CDR3 has 13 residues. The V and J ends lost 0 bases and 9 bases respectively, with 9 bases between them.

The chain uses TRBV7-9 and TRBJ1-2, with D tentatively TRBD1 (5 bases). Germline CDR1 SEHNR, CDR2 FQNEAQ (reference sequence). The CDR3 is 13 residues long. V lost 4 bases and J 4 bases, leaving 10 bases between the germline ends. In DNA, the CDR3 is TGTGCCAGCAGCTCTCAGGGACTCTATGGCTACACCTTC. The encoded protein is CASSSQGLYGYTF.

This clone was seen a few times. The V and J genes are TRBV10-1 and TRBJ2-7; weak D call: TRBD1 (5 bases). Trimming cost V 4 bases and J 0 bases, with 10 bases left between them. Germline V gene sequence: CDR1 WNHNN, CDR2 SYGVQD (reference sequence). The CDR3 sequence is 14 residues long. CDR3 bases: TGCGCCAGCAGTGTCTCCCAGGGCTCCTACGAGCAGTACTTC. This codes for CASSVSQGSYEQYF.

The chain links TRBV5-1 to TRBJ2-3; tentative D call: TRBD2 (7 bases). The V gene lost 6 bases and the J gene lost 5 bases, with 10 bases spanning the gap. The CDR3 has 12 residues. Germline-derived CDR1 and CDR2 are SGHRS and YFSETQ. Here the CDR3 reads CASKGGGDTQYF. CDR3 in DNA: TGCGCCAGCAAAGGGGGGGGAGATACGCAGTATTTT.

The genes are TRBV4-2 and TRBJ1-2, with TRBD1 as a possible D gene (5 bases). This CDR3 region has 15 residues. Per the germline V gene, CDR1 is LGHNA and CDR2 is YNFKEQ. V lost 0 bases and J lost 8, with 16 bases in between. CDR3 nucleotide sequence: TGTGCCAGCAGCCAAGAGAGTAGGCAGGGTAGGGGCTACACCTTC. The encoded protein is CASSQESRQGRGYTF.

The J gene is TRBJ2-5, the V gene TRBV5-1; no firm D call. This CDR3 spans 14 amino acids. Looked up from germline, CDR1 is SGHRS and CDR2 is YFSETQ. The V and J ends lost 1 base and 0 bases respectively, with 7 bases between them. CDR3 nucleotides: TGCGCCAGCAGCTTGTACCGGGACCAAGAGACCCAGTACTTC. Translation gives CASSLYRDQETQYF.

The table lists this clone with a few counts. This sequence joins TRBV7-9 and TRBJ2-7; TRBD2 is a possible D gene (5 bases). Germline CDR1 and CDR2: SEHNR and FQNEAQ (reference sequence). Trimming left V 3 bases short and J 2 bases short, with 11 bases between. This CDR3 is 14 amino acids long. CDR3: CASSLASGAYEQYF. As DNA, the CDR3 is TGTGCCAGCAGCTTGGCCTCCGGGGCCTACGAGCAGTACTTC.

This clone was seen a single time. This rearrangement joins TRBV2 to TRBJ2-3; maybe TRBD1 (5 bases). The V end lost 6 bases, the J end lost 2 bases, and 12 bases lay between the germline ends. The germline CDR1 and CDR2 sequences are SNHLY and FYNNEI. The CDR3 loop spans 14 amino acids. The CDR3 sequence: CASRGRSPTDTQYF. The CDR3 DNA sequence: TGTGCCAGCAGGGGGCGGAGCCCCACAGATACGCAGTATTTT.

The chain combines TRBV4-3 with TRBJ2-2; a weak D match, TRBD2 (6 bases). From germline, CDR1 is LGHNA and CDR2 YSLEER. The CDR3 consists of 18 residues. Trimming shortened V by 0 bases and J by 4 bases, and 18 bases separated the two germline ends. The CDR3 DNA reads TGCGCCAGCAGCCAAGAGAGAGCGGGCCTAATTGGCACCGGGGAGCTGTTTTTT. Protein product: CASSQERAGLIGTGELFF.

The chain employs TRBV12-3 or TRBV12-4 and TRBJ2-5; TRBD1 might be the D (5 bases). The CDR3 has 13 residues. V lost 6 bases and J 1 base, leaving 9 bases between the germline ends. As DNA, the CDR3 is TGTGCCAGCAGGCGACAGTTCCAAGAGACCCAGTACTTC. Its protein product is CASRRQFQETQYF.